These 6 T cell receptor beta chains originate from one sample sequenced in a study of T cells in localized non-small cell lung cancer. The table came from immunoSEQ multiplex PCR; TCRdb's copy has only in-frame clones and leaves some out. The table lists approximately 31,000 clones, 85% to 90% of them singletons. The starting material was peripheral blood, obtained before any cancer treatment. These receptors came from an older male donor with stage III lung adenocarcinoma.

The rearrangement joins TRBV6-5 to TRBJ1-2; TRBD1 might be the D (6 bases). Germline CDR1 reads MNHEY; CDR2 reads SVGAGI. This CDR3 is built from 14 residues. Deletions cut 0 bases from V and 5 bases from J, with 10 bases between. The chain's CDR3 is CASSYSRTGYGYTF. CDR3 in DNA: TGTGCCAGCAGTTACTCGCGTACAGGGTATGGCTACACCTTC.

In its sample, this clone was seen once. The rearrangement joins TRBV2 to TRBJ2-7, with D possibly TRBD1 on 7 matching bases. V was cut by 5 bases and J by 9 bases, with 23 bases left in between. CDR1 and CDR2 (germline): SNHLY, FYNNEI. The CDR3 length is 15 residues. The CDR3 region is CASSTQGQRATLQYF. The DNA of the CDR3 is TGTGCCAGCAGTACACAGGGGCAGCGGGCCACGTTGCAGTACTTC.

The chain joins TRBV19 to TRBJ1-1, with a possible D match to TRBD1 (6 bases). Germline V gene data show CDR1 as LNHDA and CDR2 as SQIVND (reference sequence). This CDR3 is 16 amino acids long. Deletions cut 3 bases from V and 4 bases from J, with 18 bases between. Here the CDR3 reads CASSIGPGGLGTEAFF. The CDR3 nucleotides read TGTGCCAGTAGTATTGGGCCTGGGGGGCTCGGCACTGAAGCTTTCTTT. Based on the CDR3 plus reference TRBV19 and TRBJ1-1, the full variable domain is DGGITQSPKYLFRKEGQNVTLSCEQNLNHDAMYWYRQDPGQGLRLIYYSQIVNDFQKGDIAEGYSVSREKKESFPLTVTSAQKNPTAFYLCASSIGPGGLGTEAFFGQGTRLTVV.

A single count supports this clone. V and J are TRBV11-3 and TRBJ2-4; D is undetermined. Trimming removed 5 bases at V and 6 bases at J, with 17 bases between. CDR1 is SGHNT, CDR2 YENEEA, per germline. This CDR3 is built from 15 residues. The CDR3 region is CASSDGPPMVNIQYF. The CDR3 DNA follows: TGTGCCAGCAGCGACGGGCCTCCCATGGTAAACATTCAGTACTTC.

This clone has just one count. The chain uses TRBV5-1 and TRBJ2-2; D might be TRBD1 or TRBD2, each matching 6 bases. Trimming took off 1 base at V and 3 bases at J, with 13 bases between the two ends. Germline-derived CDR1 and CDR2 are SGHRS and YFSETQ. The CDR3 has 16 residues. The CDR3 nucleotides are TGCGCCAGCAGCTTGTTAGCAGGGGACTACACCGGGGAGCTGTTTTTT. Translating it yields CASSLLAGDYTGELFF.

The rearrangement uses TRBV9 and TRBJ2-3; possible D gene TRBD2, 5 bases. The CDR3 consists of 15 residues. CDR1 and CDR2 from the germline V gene are SGDLS and YYNGEE. Trimming stripped 0 bases from V and 4 bases from J, with 12 bases between. This chain's CDR3 is CASSVELRVPDTQYF. The CDR3 region has the DNA TGTGCCAGCAGCGTAGAGTTGCGGGTCCCAGATACGCAGTATTTT.